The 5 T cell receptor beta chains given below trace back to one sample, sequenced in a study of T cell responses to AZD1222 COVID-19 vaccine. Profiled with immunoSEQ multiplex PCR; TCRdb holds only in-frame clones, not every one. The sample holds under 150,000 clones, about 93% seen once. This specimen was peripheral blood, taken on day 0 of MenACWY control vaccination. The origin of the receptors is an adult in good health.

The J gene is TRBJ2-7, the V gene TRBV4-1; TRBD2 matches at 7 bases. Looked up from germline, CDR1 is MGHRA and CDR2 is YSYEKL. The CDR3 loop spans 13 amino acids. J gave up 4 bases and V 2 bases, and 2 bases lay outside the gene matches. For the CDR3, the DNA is TGCGCCAGCAGCCAAACTAGCGCGTACGAGCAGTACTTC. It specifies CASSQTSAYEQYF.

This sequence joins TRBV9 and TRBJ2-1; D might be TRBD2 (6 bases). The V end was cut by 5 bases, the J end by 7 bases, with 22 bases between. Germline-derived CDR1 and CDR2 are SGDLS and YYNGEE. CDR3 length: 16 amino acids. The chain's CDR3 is CASSCSYSGTGNEQFF. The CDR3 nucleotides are TGTGCCAGCAGTTGTTCTTACTCCGGGACTGGGAATGAGCAGTTCTTC.

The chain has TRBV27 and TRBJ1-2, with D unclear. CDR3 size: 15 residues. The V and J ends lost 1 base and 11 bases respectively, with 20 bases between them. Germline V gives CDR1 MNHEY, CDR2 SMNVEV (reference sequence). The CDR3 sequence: CASSLFGSRILGYTF. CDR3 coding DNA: TGTGCCAGCAGTTTATTCGGATCGAGAATATTGGGATACACCTTC.

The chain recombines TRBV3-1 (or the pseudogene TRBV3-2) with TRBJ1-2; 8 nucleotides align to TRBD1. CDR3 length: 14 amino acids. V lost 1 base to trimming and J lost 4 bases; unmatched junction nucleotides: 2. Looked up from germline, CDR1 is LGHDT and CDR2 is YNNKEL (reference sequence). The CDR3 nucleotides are TGTGCCAGCAGCCAAGCAGGGGGCCGCTATGGCTACACCTTC. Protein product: CASSQAGGRYGYTF.

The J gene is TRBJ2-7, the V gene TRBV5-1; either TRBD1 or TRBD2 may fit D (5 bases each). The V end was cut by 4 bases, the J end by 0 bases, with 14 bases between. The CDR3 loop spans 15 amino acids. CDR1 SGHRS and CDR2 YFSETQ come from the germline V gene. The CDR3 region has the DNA TGCGCCAGCAGCCTGGGACCCGTCAGCTCCTACGAGCAGTACTTC. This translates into CASSLGPVSSYEQYF.